These 13 T cell receptor beta chains originate from one sample sequenced in a study of T cell repertoires in ileal Crohn's disease. Regarding time point: inflamed ileum from the surgical specimen. The data were produced by immunoSEQ multiplex PCR, yet TCRdb's version contains in-frame clones alone and is incomplete. The sample shows about 5,500 clones, nearly 80% of them seen only once. Sequenced input: ileal tissue. Receptors originate from an adult with Crohn's disease.

The V gene is TRBV4-3, the J gene TRBJ1-3; D is undetermined. The CDR3 runs 18 residues. With 0 bases removed from V and 0 bases from J, the gap between germline ends came to 15 bases. Germline V gene sequence: CDR1 LGHNA, CDR2 YSLEER. CDR3 region: CASSQDRGAGFSGNTIYF. CDR3 in DNA: TGCGCCAGCAGCCAAGATCGAGGCGCAGGATTCTCTGGAAACACCATATATTTT.

In this sample, this clone turned up once. The V call is TRBV6-6, the J call TRBJ2-1, with TRBD1 matching over 7 bases. CDR1 MNHNY and CDR2 SVGAGI come from the germline V gene (reference sequence). V was clipped by 2 bases and J by 0 bases; unmatched bases: 4. There are 16 residues in the CDR3. The CDR3 coding sequence is TGTGCCAGCAGTTACCAGGGACAGCCCTCCTACAATGAGCAGTTCTTC. Translating gives CASSYQGQPSYNEQFF.

This clone was seen just once. J is TRBJ2-1 and V is TRBV11-3, with D uncertain. Trimming took off 0 bases at V and 8 bases at J, with 11 bases between the two ends. This CDR3 is built from 14 residues. Germline V CDR1 and CDR2: SGHNT, YENEEA. Written as DNA, the CDR3 is TGTGCCAGCAGCTTAGATCCTATCGCCCATGAGCAGTTCTTC. Translation gives CASSLDPIAHEQFF.

Points on this clone: One end of the junction fails to match germline, which may point to a read error. The genes are TRBV28 and TRBJ1-2; D remains ambiguous. Germline-derived CDR1 and CDR2 are MDHEN and SYDVKM. The length of the CDR3 is 12 residues. The CDR3 loop is CAISPDRDGYTF. The CDR3, as DNA: TGTGCCATCAGTCCCGACCGTGACGGCTACACCTTC.

This clone showed up just once. V gene TRBV7-3 combines with J gene TRBJ2-7; either TRBD1 or TRBD2 may supply D (5 bases each). The CDR3 consists of 14 residues. Germline V gene sequence: CDR1 SGHTA, CDR2 FQGTGA. Trimming took 5 bases from V and 0 from J, leaving 11 bases between them. CDR3 DNA sequence: TGTGCCAGCAGCCCGGGGCATAGCTCCTACGAGCAGTACTTC. Amino acids: CASSPGHSSYEQYF.

The chain carries TRBV18 and TRBJ2-5; D not certain. The CDR3 extends over 12 amino acids. Trimming took off 3 bases at V and 0 bases at J, with 2 bases between the two ends. Germline assignment: CDR1 KGHSH and CDR2 LQKENI. CDR3 sequence: CASSPNQETQYF. CDR3 in DNA: TGTGCCAGCTCACCGAACCAAGAGACCCAGTACTTC. Based on the CDR3 plus reference TRBV18 and TRBJ2-5, the full variable domain is NAGVMQNPRHLVRRRGQEARLRCSPMKGHSHVYWYRQLPEEGLKFMVYLQKENIIDESGMPKERFSAEFPKEGPSILRIQQVVRGDSAAYFCASSPNQETQYFGPGTRLLVL.

The gene calls are TRBV7-9 and TRBJ2-1, with 9 bases fitting TRBD2. With V trimmed by 3 bases and J by 5 bases, 5 bases remained unmatched. The length of the CDR3 is 15 residues. In germline, CDR1 is SEHNR, CDR2 FQNEAQ (reference sequence). DNA of the CDR3: TGTGCCAGCAGCTTTATAGCGGGGGCCAACAATGAGCAGTTCTTC. This gives the protein CASSFIAGANNEQFF.

A few counts support this clone. The chain has TRBV6-6 and TRBJ1-1; maybe TRBD1 (5 bases). The CDR3 sequence is 12 residues long. V shed 5 bases and J shed 4 bases, with 8 bases lying between them. From germline, CDR1 is MNHNY and CDR2 SVGAGI (reference sequence). CDR3 amino acids: CASSTGLTEAFF. Written as DNA, the CDR3 is TGTGCCAGCAGTACAGGACTCACTGAAGCTTTCTTT.

V is TRBV6-5 and J is TRBJ2-6; D perhaps matches TRBD1 (6 bases). Looked up from germline, CDR1 is MNHEY and CDR2 is SVGAGI. The CDR3 contains 16 residues. Trimming shortened V by 0 bases and J by 3 bases, and 9 bases separated the two germline ends. In DNA form, the CDR3 reads TGTGCCAGCAGTTACTCGAACAGGGTTGGGGCCAACGTCCTGACTTTC. This gives the protein CASSYSNRVGANVLTF.

This clone is judged medium-sized (0.01 to 0.1%). This chain links TRBV19 with TRBJ2-7; a weak D match, TRBD1 (6 bases). The ends were cut back, 3 bases at V and 2 bases at J, with 14 bases in the middle. CDR3 length: 15 residues. Germline V gene sequence: CDR1 LNHDA, CDR2 SQIVND (reference sequence). For the CDR3, the DNA is TGTGCCAGTAGTATGGAGCCGGGACAACCCTACGAGCAGTACTTC. It yields the protein CASSMEPGQPYEQYF. The full variable domain, its missing parts supplied by reference TRBV19 and TRBJ2-7, is DGGITQSPKYLFRKEGQNVTLSCEQNLNHDAMYWYRQDPGQGLRLIYYSQIVNDFQKGDIAEGYSVSREKKESFPLTVTSAQKNPTAFYLCASSMEPGQPYEQYFGPGTRLTVT.

The J gene is TRBJ1-5, the V gene TRBV2; D unclear. From germline, CDR1 is SNHLY and CDR2 FYNNEI. The CDR3 covers 15 residues. V lost 6 bases and J lost 0, with 12 bases in between. Here the CDR3 DNA reads TGTGCCAGCAGCCAACAGATGTATAGCAATCAGCCCCAGCATTTT. Translation: CASSQQMYSNQPQHF.

V usage is TRBV6-6 and J usage is TRBJ2-5, with TRBD1 as a possible D gene (6 bases). Germline-derived CDR1 and CDR2 are MNHNY and SVGAGI (reference sequence). The CDR3 is 15 amino acids. V lost 0 bases and J lost 7, with 15 bases in between. The CDR3 DNA reads TGTGCCAGCAGTTACTCGCAACAGGGCCACCGGACCCAGTACTTC. Protein product: CASSYSQQGHRTQYF.

This clone was seen more than once but under ten times. This chain joins TRBV19 and TRBJ1-6; 7 nucleotides match TRBD1. The V segment lost 3 bases and the J segment 4 bases; nucleotides outside the gene matches: 3. Per germline, CDR1 LNHDA and CDR2 SQIVND (reference sequence). The CDR3 consists of 15 residues. Written as DNA, the CDR3 is TGTGCCAGTAGTATTCGGGACAGTTATAATTCACCCCTCCACTTT. This sequence encodes CASSIRDSYNSPLHF.